The rows below give T cell receptor beta chains drawn from one sample of a study of T cell responses to AZD1222 COVID-19 vaccine. Libraries were prepared by immunoSEQ multiplex PCR; TCRdb keeps only in-frame clonotypes and omits some of them. The sample has more than 95,000 clones, about nine tenths seen once. This specimen was peripheral blood, taken 28 days after the second dose of the MenACWY control vaccine. The receptors come from an adult who received the MenACWY meningococcal vaccine as a control. Both conserved end residues are trimmed from each CDR3. D genes are given only for firm matches. The size field is filled for only some rows; it gives once, few, many or a size class.

V	size	D	J	CDR3
TRBV12-3/TRBV12-4	once	.	TRBJ2-3	ASSLSTDTQY
TRBV7-9	.	.	TRBJ2-7	ASSHGTKIYEQY
TRBV7-9	.	TRBD1	TRBJ2-3	ASSNLRDRGRMVPA
TRBV29-1	.	.	TRBJ1-5	SVWPPNQPQH
TRBV2	.	TRBD1	TRBJ2-5	ASSRQGLIQETQY
TRBV28	.	TRBD1	TRBJ1-3	ASRHPGGSGNTIY
TRBV5-1	.	TRBD2	TRBJ2-7	ASSSVGLAGGAPYEQY
TRBV5-4	.	TRBD1	TRBJ1-2	ASSPDRGQGYT
TRBV5-1	.	.	TRBJ1-6	ASSLSTPDSPLH
TRBV9	.	TRBD2	TRBJ2-7	ASSVSSGGPAYEQY
TRBV5-1	.	TRBD1	TRBJ1-1	ASSLALLRDSNTEAF
TRBV12-3/TRBV12-4	.	.	TRBJ1-1	ASSPQVNTEAF
TRBV6-5	.	.	TRBJ1-1	ASRKTGRNTEAF
TRBV13	.	TRBD1	TRBJ2-7	ASSLTTLRQGTPSYEQY
TRBV28	.	TRBD1	TRBJ1-2	ASRTGGLYGYT
TRBV6-2/TRBV6-3	.	TRBD1	TRBJ2-5	ASSFSDRGLSIQY
TRBV5-1	.	.	TRBJ2-7	ASSSMSSSGEQY
TRBV27	.	.	TRBJ1-5	ASSFRGRASGQPQH
TRBV7-2	.	TRBD1	TRBJ2-7	ASSLTDRGPGEQY
TRBV28	.	TRBD1	TRBJ2-7	ASSPDRVEQY
TRBV5-5	.	.	TRBJ1-5	ASSLGFLQPQH
TRBV6-5	.	TRBD1	TRBJ2-7	ASSYSGTGFFEQY
TRBV28	.	TRBD1	TRBJ1-6	ASRDRESPLH
TRBV18	once	.	TRBJ2-3	ASSPHPPDSGPSTDTQY
TRBV3-1/TRBV3-2	.	.	TRBJ1-6	ASSQQGWNSPLH
TRBV5-1	.	.	TRBJ1-2	ASSLDGVMRVKY
TRBV20-1	few	TRBD2	TRBJ2-3	SASLAGGRGDTQY
TRBV5-8	.	TRBD1	TRBJ1-4	ASSLGDRGVTNEKLF